These 18 T cell receptor beta chains were sequenced from one sample in a study of OX40 agonist ivuxolimab in advanced cancers. The assay was immunoSEQ multiplex PCR, and TCRdb's table has in-frame clones only and misses some. The repertoire holds tens of thousands of clones, with roughly 85% as singletons. The sequencing here drew on CD4+ or CD8+ T cells sorted from blood, taken in a trial of the OX40 agonist ivuxolimab. The receptors derive from an adult with an advanced solid tumor such as melanoma, head and neck, liver or kidney cancer.

The rearrangement uses TRBV6-1 and TRBJ2-3, with D tentatively TRBD1 or TRBD2 (7 bases each). V was shortened by 2 bases and J by 9 bases, with 21 bases between the two germline ends. The germline gives CDR1 MNHNS, CDR2 SASEGT. The CDR3 sequence is 16 residues long. The CDR3 DNA reads as TGTGCCAGCAGTGAAAGGGGGGCAGGGGGGGCCTCCACGCAGTATTTT. The encoded protein is CASSERGAGGASTQYF.

The chain couples TRBV5-1 to TRBJ2-1; 8 nucleotides line up with TRBD1. V shed 4 bases, J shed 8 bases, and the junction held 8 bases outside the gene matches. Germline V gives CDR1 SGHRS, CDR2 YFSETQ. This CDR3 has 14 amino acids. The CDR3 here is CASSTGQGGDEQFF. The CDR3 DNA is TGCGCCAGCAGCACCGGACAGGGCGGGGATGAGCAGTTCTTC. Combining the CDR3 with reference TRBV5-1 and TRBJ2-1 gives the whole variable domain KAGVTQTPRYLIKTRGQQVTLSCSPISGHRSVSWYQQTPGQGLQFLFEYFSETQRNKGNFPGRFSGRQFSNSRSEMNVSTLELGDSALYLCASSTGQGGDEQFFGPGTRLTVL.

The gene calls are TRBV10-3 and TRBJ2-5, with D maybe TRBD1 (5 bases). Trimming pared 4 bases from V and 1 base from J, leaving 13 bases between. Germline values: CDR1 ENHRY, CDR2 SYGVKD. This CDR3 is 15 amino acids long. The CDR3 spells CAISVAGQAQETQYF. The CDR3 nucleotides are TGTGCCATCAGTGTAGCAGGACAAGCCCAAGAGACCCAGTACTTC.

J is TRBJ2-3 and V is TRBV5-1, with 9 bases fitting TRBD1. Losses at the gene ends were 0 bases for V and 5 bases for J; bases not matched to a gene: 1. Germline CDR1 SGHRS, CDR2 YFSETQ. The CDR3 is made up of 14 amino acids. CDR3 in DNA: TGCGCCAGCAGCTTGGGACAGGGGGAAGATACGCAGTATTTT. Its translation: CASSLGQGEDTQYF.

This chain links TRBV6-6 with TRBJ1-1; 7 positions agree with TRBD1. Trimming took 2 bases from V and 4 from J; bases not matched to a gene: 7. From germline, CDR1 is MNHNY and CDR2 SVGAGI (reference sequence). The CDR3 consists of 15 residues. For the CDR3, the DNA is TGTGCCAGCAGTTACGTTGGACAGGTGAGCACTGAAGCTTTCTTT. Its translation: CASSYVGQVSTEAFF.

A single count supports this clone. In DNA form, the CDR3 reads TGTGCCAGCGGGGAGGACTCGGCCCTTCTGACCGGGGAGCTGTTTTTT. It encodes CASGEDSALLTGELFF. The V and J genes are TRBV27 and TRBJ2-2, with D possibly TRBD2 on 6 matching bases. Germline V gene sequence: CDR1 MNHEY, CDR2 SMNVEV (reference sequence). The CDR3 consists of 16 residues. The V and J ends lost 8 bases and 5 bases respectively, with 21 bases between them.

This rearrangement joins TRBV10-3 to TRBJ1-1, with 9 bases matching TRBD1. After removal of 4 bases from V and 0 bases from J, the junction contained 18 bases not matched to a gene. Germline V gives CDR1 ENHRY, CDR2 SYGVKD. The CDR3 has 20 residues. CDR3 protein: CAISGIPGQGFGAMNTEAFF. For the CDR3, the DNA is TGTGCCATCAGTGGGATTCCGGGACAGGGATTCGGCGCGATGAACACTGAAGCTTTCTTT.

V usage is TRBV6-5 and J usage is TRBJ2-7; tentatively, D is TRBD1 (5 bases). Trimming took off 7 bases at V and 3 bases at J, with 19 bases between the two ends. Germline V gene sequence: CDR1 MNHEY, CDR2 SVGAGI. The CDR3 sequence is 15 residues long. The CDR3: CASIGIEAGNYEQYF. The CDR3 region has the DNA TGTGCCAGCATAGGTATCGAGGCAGGGAACTACGAGCAGTACTTC.

J is TRBJ1-5 and V is TRBV7-9; D gene uncertain. Germline V gene sequence: CDR1 SEHNR, CDR2 FQNEAQ (reference sequence). The CDR3 runs 16 residues. The V gene lost 1 base and the J gene lost 7 bases, with 17 bases spanning the gap. The CDR3, as DNA: TGTGCCAGCAGCTTAGGGTACCGCGAGTCAGAACAGCCCCAGCATTTT. It yields the protein CASSLGYRESEQPQHF.

This chain uses TRBV27 with TRBJ1-6; 8 bases are shared with TRBD1. Germline values: CDR1 MNHEY, CDR2 SMNVEV (reference sequence). Trimming removed 6 bases from V and 7 bases from J; junction bases left unmatched: 5. The CDR3 loop spans 14 amino acids. The CDR3 here is CASSQNRGNSPLHF. In DNA form, the CDR3 reads TGTGCCAGCAGCCAGAACAGGGGGAATTCACCCCTCCACTTT.

The V call is TRBV19, the J call TRBJ2-7; a possible D gene is TRBD1 (5 bases). Per germline, CDR1 LNHDA and CDR2 SQIVND (reference sequence). Trimming took off 2 bases at V and 2 bases at J, with 13 bases between the two ends. The CDR3 spans 15 residues. The DNA for the CDR3 is TGTGCCAGTAGTATAAGGCCAGGGCAAGCCTACGAGCAGTACTTC. Translated: CASSIRPGQAYEQYF. Looking up the rest from reference TRBV19 and TRBJ2-7 gives the full variable domain: DGGITQSPKYLFRKEGQNVTLSCEQNLNHDAMYWYRQDPGQGLRLIYYSQIVNDFQKGDIAEGYSVSREKKESFPLTVTSAQKNPTAFYLCASSIRPGQAYEQYFGPGTRLTVT.

The genes are TRBV20-1 and TRBJ2-1; D is uncertain. Germline V CDR1 and CDR2: DFQATT, SNEGSKA (reference sequence). This CDR3 has 11 amino acids. V lost 4 bases and J 1 base, leaving 2 bases between the germline ends. The chain's CDR3 is CSAKSYNEQFF. CDR3 bases: TGCAGTGCTAAGTCCTACAATGAGCAGTTCTTC.

This clone has only one observation. The rearrangement links TRBV5-6 to TRBJ2-3, with 11 bases that match TRBD2. Germline assignment: CDR1 SGHDT and CDR2 YYEEEE. The CDR3 consists of 15 residues. V lost 5 bases, J lost 4 bases, and 6 bases stayed unmatched. CDR3 sequence reads: CASRPSGGPPDTQYF. The CDR3 DNA reads TGTGCCAGCAGACCTAGCGGGGGGCCCCCAGATACGCAGTATTTT.

V is TRBV5-1 and J is TRBJ1-1; the D gene is possibly TRBD1 (5 bases). With 4 bases removed from V and 8 bases from J, the gap between germline ends came to 18 bases. There are 14 residues in the CDR3. Germline V gene lookup returns CDR1 SGHRS and CDR2 YFSETQ. CDR3 DNA: TGCGCCAGCAGCCCGGGCCTTTCTAGGGGAGAAGCTTTCTTT. Its protein product is CASSPGLSRGEAFF.

The chain couples TRBV7-2 to TRBJ2-7; D ambiguous. Between the trimmed V and J ends, which lost 5 bases and 4 bases, there was a span of 6 bases. Germline V gene sequence: CDR1 SGHTA, CDR2 FQGNSA. The CDR3 has 11 amino acids. The CDR3 coding sequence is TGTGCCAGCAGCACTGCATACGAGCAGTACTTC. As protein: CASSTAYEQYF. The whole variable domain, filled in from reference TRBV7-2 and TRBJ2-7, reads GAGVSQSPSNKVTEKGKDVELRCDPISGHTALYWYRQSLGQGLEFLIYFQGNSAPDKSGLPSDRFSAERTGGSVSTLTIQRTQQEDSAVYLCASSTAYEQYFGPGTRLTVT.

This chain joins TRBV18 and TRBJ2-3, with D possibly being TRBD1 or TRBD2 (6 bases each). Per the germline V gene, CDR1 is KGHSH and CDR2 is LQKENI. The V end was cut by 3 bases, the J end by 0 bases, with 13 bases between. This CDR3 contains 16 residues. This chain's CDR3 is CASSPAGGASTDTQYF. In nucleotides, the CDR3 is TGTGCCAGCTCACCGGCCGGGGGCGCTAGCACAGATACGCAGTATTTT. Full variable domain (outside the CDR3, taken from reference TRBV18 and TRBJ2-3): NAGVMQNPRHLVRRRGQEARLRCSPMKGHSHVYWYRQLPEEGLKFMVYLQKENIIDESGMPKERFSAEFPKEGPSILRIQQVVRGDSAAYFCASSPAGGASTDTQYFGPGTRLTVL.

The rearrangement links TRBV30 to TRBJ2-5, with TRBD2 identical over 9 bases. The germline V gene has CDR1 GTSNPN and CDR2 SVGIG (reference sequence). The CDR3 has 16 residues. Germline trimming cut 2 bases from V and 4 bases from J; bases unmatched to any gene: 11. CDR3 region: CAWSTPRLAGLETQYF. CDR3 sequence (DNA): TGTGCCTGGAGTACGCCCAGGCTAGCGGGGCTAGAGACCCAGTACTTC.

V and J are TRBV29-1 and TRBJ2-7; D gene uncertain. Germline CDR1 is SQVTM and CDR2 is ANQGSEA. V was clipped by 6 bases and J by 4 bases, with 19 bases between them. The CDR3 is 14 residues long. This chain's CDR3 is CSVGFGRSRYEQYF. The CDR3 coding sequence is TGCAGCGTGGGCTTTGGCAGGAGTCGATACGAGCAGTACTTC.